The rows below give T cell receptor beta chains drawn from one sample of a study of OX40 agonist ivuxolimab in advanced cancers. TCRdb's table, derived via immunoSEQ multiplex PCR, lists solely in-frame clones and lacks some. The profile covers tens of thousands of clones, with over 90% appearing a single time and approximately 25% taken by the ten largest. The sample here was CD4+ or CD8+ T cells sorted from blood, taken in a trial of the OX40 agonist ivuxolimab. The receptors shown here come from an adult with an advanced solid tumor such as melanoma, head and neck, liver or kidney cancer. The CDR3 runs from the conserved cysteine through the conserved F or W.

CDR3 protein: CASSPPSRPPYEQYF
V gene: TRBV18
J gene: TRBJ2-7

CDR3 protein: CASSPRVAGSYEQYF
V gene: TRBV7-9
J gene: -

CDR3 protein: CASSLVGGTYEQYF
V gene: TRBV5-4
J gene: TRBJ2-7

CDR3 protein: CASSLGRQPSFGQYF
V gene: TRBV6-5
J gene: TRBJ2-7

CDR3 protein: CASSHEDRSGANVLTF
V gene: TRBV5-6
J gene: TRBJ2-6

CDR3 protein: CASSQGSVGYTF
V gene: TRBV4-1
J gene: TRBJ1-2

CDR3 protein: CASSDLGSDHGYEKLFF
V gene: TRBV9
J gene: TRBJ1-4

CDR3 protein: CASSIQGEETQYF
V gene: TRBV5-8
J gene: TRBJ2-5

CDR3 protein: CASSQGLDGYTF
V gene: TRBV5-1
J gene: TRBJ1-2

CDR3 protein: CASSEEWRDTQYF
V gene: TRBV10-1
J gene: TRBJ2-3

CDR3 protein: CASSQASGLRASYEQYF
V gene: TRBV4-3
J gene: TRBJ2-7

CDR3 protein: CASSLGTGVNYGYTF
V gene: TRBV5-4
J gene: TRBJ1-2

CDR3 protein: CASSEWGATGNTIYF
V gene: TRBV2
J gene: TRBJ1-3

CDR3 protein: CASSWTGLEWNTEAFF
V gene: TRBV28
J gene: TRBJ1-1

CDR3 protein: CASSLDGQGMSSYNEQFF
V gene: TRBV7-2
J gene: TRBJ2-1

CDR3 protein: CASMGNTGELFF
V gene: TRBV2
J gene: TRBJ2-2

CDR3 protein: CASSPRTDNTGELFF
V gene: TRBV9
J gene: TRBJ2-2

CDR3 protein: CASSPRTGLQPQHF
V gene: TRBV5-6
J gene: TRBJ1-5

CDR3 protein: CASRDGSYEQYF
V gene: TRBV2
J gene: TRBJ2-7

CDR3 protein: CASSYGQGFGELFF
V gene: TRBV6-6
J gene: TRBJ2-2

CDR3 protein: CASSLAGSYEQYF
V gene: TRBV5-4
J gene: TRBJ2-7

CDR3 protein: CASSLGVGQAAYEQYF
V gene: TRBV7-9
J gene: TRBJ2-7

CDR3 protein: CASSVVSIDEQFF
V gene: TRBV9
J gene: TRBJ2-1

CDR3 protein: CASSLAPDTGDEQYF
V gene: TRBV7-9
J gene: -

CDR3 protein: CASSVRQELNTEAFF
V gene: TRBV19
J gene: TRBJ1-1

CDR3 protein: CASSLISGGGFHEQYF
V gene: TRBV27
J gene: TRBJ2-7

CDR3 protein: CASSKPQEGWHF
V gene: TRBV19
J gene: TRBJ1-5

CDR3 protein: CASSQHTDNEQFF
V gene: TRBV13
J gene: TRBJ2-1

CDR3 protein: CASRLGSSYNEQFF
V gene: TRBV10-2
J gene: TRBJ2-1

CDR3 protein: CASSLEVFVVRANTEAFF
V gene: TRBV11-2
J gene: TRBJ1-1

CDR3 protein: CASSLNWGNTEAFF
V gene: TRBV5-6
J gene: TRBJ1-1

CDR3 protein: CASSVGGGFSYEQYF
V gene: TRBV19
J gene: TRBJ2-7